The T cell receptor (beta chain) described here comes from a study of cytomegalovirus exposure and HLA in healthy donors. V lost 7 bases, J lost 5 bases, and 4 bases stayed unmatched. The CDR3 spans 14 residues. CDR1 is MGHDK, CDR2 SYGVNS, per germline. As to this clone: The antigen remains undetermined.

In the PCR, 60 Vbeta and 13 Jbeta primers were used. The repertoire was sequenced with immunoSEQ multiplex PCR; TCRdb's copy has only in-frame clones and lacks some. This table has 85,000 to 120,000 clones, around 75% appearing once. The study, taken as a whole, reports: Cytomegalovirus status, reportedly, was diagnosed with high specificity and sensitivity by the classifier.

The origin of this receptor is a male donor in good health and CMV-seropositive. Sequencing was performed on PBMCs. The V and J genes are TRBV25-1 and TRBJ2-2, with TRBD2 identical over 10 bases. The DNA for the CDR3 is TGTGCCAGCAACGAAGCGGGAGGGACCGGGGAGCTGTTTTTT. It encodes CASNEAGGTGELFF.